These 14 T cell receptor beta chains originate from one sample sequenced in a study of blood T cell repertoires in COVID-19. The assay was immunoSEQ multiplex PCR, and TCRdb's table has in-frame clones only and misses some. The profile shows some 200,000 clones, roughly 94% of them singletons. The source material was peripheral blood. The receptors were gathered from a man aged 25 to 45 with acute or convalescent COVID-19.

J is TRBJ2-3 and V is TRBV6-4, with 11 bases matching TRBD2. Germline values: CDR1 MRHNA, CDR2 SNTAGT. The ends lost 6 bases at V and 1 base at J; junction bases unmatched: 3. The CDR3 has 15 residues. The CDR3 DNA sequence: TGTGCCAGCAGGCTTAGCGGGGGGGGCACAGATACGCAGTATTTT. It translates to CASRLSGGGTDTQYF.

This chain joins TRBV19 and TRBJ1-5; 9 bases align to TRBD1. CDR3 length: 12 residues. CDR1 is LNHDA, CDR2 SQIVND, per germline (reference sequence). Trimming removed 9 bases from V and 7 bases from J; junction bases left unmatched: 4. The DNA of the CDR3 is TGTGCCAGCAGGACAGGGGAACAGCCCCAGCATTTT. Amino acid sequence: CASRTGEQPQHF.

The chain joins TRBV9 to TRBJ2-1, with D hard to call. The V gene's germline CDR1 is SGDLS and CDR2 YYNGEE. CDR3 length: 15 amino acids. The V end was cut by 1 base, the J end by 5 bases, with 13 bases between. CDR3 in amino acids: CASSVSETEHNEQFF. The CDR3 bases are TGTGCCAGCAGCGTATCAGAAACAGAGCACAATGAGCAGTTCTTC.

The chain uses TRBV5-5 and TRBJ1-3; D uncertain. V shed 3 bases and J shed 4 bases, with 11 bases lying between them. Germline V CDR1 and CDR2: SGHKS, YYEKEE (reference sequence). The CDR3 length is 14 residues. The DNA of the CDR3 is TGTGCCAGCAGCTCCCCAACAGAGGGAAACACCATATATTTT. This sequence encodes CASSSPTEGNTIYF.

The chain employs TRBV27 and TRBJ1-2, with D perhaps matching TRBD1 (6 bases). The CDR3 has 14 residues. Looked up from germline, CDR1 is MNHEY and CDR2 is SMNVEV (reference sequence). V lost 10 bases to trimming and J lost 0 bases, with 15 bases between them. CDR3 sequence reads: CATRQQGTNYGYTF. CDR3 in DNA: TGTGCCACCCGACAACAGGGCACTAACTATGGCTACACCTTC.

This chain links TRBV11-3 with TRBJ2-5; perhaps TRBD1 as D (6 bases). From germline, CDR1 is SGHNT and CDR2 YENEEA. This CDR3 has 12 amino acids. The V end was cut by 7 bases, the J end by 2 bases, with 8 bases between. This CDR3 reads CASIQGQETQYF. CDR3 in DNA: TGTGCCAGCATTCAGGGGCAAGAGACCCAGTACTTC. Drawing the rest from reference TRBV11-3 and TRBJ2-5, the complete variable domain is EAGVVQSPRYKIIEKKQPVAFWCNPISGHNTLYWYLQNLGQGPELLIRYENEEAVDDSQLPKDRFSAERLKGVDSTLKIQPAELGDSAVYLCASIQGQETQYFGPGTRLLVL.

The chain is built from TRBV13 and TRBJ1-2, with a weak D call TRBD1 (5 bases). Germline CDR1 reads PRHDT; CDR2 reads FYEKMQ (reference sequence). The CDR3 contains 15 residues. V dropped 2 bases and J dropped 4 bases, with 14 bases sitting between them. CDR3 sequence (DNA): TGTGCCAGCAGCTTAAAGGCCAGGGCCTCCTATGGCTACACCTTC. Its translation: CASSLKARASYGYTF.

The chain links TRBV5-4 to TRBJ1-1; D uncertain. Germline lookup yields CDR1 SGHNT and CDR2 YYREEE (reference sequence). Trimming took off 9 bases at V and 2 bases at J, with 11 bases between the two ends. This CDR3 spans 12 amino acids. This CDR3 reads CATGSANTEAFF. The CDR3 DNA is TGTGCCACGGGGTCGGCTAACACTGAAGCTTTCTTT.

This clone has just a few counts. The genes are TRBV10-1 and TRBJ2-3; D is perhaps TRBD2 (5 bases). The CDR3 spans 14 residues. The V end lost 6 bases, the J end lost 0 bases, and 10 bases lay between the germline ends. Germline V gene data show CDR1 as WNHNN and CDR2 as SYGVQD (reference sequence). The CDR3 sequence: CASSYRGSTDTQYF. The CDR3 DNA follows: TGCGCCAGCAGCTACCGCGGGAGCACAGATACGCAGTATTTT.

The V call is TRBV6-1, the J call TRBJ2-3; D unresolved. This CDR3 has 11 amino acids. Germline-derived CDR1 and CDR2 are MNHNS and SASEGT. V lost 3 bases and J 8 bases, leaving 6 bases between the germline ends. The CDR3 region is CASSDRLTQYF. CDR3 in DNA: TGTGCCAGCAGTGACAGGCTTACGCAGTATTTT.

The CDR3 DNA sequence: TGTGCCAGCAGCTTAAGTTCGGGACAGGGGGCAGGCACCTTC. This codes for CASSLSSGQGAGTF. The chain links TRBV7-9 to TRBJ1-2; 12 nucleotides align to TRBD1. V was pared by 2 bases and J by 13 bases, with 8 bases of the junction left unmatched. The CDR3 extends over 14 amino acids. In germline, CDR1 is SEHNR, CDR2 FQNEAQ (reference sequence).

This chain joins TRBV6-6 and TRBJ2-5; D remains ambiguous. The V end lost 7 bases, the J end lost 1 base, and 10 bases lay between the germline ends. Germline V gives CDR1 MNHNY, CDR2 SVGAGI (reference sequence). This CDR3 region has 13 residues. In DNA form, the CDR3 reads TGTGCCAGCACTGAGCGCCTCCAAGAGACCCAGTACTTC. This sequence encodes CASTERLQETQYF.

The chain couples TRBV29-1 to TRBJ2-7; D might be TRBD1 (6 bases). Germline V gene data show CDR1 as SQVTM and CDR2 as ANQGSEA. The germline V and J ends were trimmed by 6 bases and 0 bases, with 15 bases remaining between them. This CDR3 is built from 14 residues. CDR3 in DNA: TGCAGCGTCGTCCTTTGGGGGCTCTCCTACGAGCAGTACTTC. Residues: CSVVLWGLSYEQYF.

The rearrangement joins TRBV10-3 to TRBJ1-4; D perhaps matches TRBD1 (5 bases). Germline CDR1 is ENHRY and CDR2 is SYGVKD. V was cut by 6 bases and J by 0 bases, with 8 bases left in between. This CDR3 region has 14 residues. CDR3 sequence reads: CAIRRDSTNEKLFF. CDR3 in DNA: TGTGCCATCAGGAGGGACTCAACTAATGAAAAACTGTTTTTT.